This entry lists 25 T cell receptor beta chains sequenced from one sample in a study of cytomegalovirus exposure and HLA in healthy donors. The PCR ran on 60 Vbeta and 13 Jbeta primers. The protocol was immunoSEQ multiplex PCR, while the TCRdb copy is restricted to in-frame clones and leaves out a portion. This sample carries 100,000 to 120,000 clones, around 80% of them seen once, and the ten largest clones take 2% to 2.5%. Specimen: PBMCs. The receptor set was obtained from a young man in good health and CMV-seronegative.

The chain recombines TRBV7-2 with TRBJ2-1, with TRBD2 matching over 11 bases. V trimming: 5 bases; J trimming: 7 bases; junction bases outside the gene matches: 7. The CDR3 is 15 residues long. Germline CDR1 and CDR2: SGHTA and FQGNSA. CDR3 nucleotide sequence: TGTGCCAGCAGCCAGACTAGCGGGGTTCGGAATGAGCAGTTCTTC. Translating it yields CASSQTSGVRNEQFF.

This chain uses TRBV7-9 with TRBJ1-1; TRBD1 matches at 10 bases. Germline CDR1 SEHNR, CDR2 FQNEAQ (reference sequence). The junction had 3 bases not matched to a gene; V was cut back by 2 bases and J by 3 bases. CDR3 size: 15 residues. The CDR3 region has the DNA TGTGCCAGCAGCTTACGACAGGGGGCGGACACTGAAGCTTTCTTT. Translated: CASSLRQGADTEAFF.

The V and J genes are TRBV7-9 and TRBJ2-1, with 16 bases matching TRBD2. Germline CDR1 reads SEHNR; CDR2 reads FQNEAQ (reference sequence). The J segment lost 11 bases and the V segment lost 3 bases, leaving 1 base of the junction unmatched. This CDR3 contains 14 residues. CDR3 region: CASSLGLAGGKQFF. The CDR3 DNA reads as TGTGCCAGCAGCTTGGGACTAGCGGGAGGGAAGCAGTTCTTC.

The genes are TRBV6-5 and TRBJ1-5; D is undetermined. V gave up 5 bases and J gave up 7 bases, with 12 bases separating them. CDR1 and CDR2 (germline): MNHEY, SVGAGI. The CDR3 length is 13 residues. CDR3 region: CASSPAQVQPQHF. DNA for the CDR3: TGTGCCAGCAGTCCGGCTCAGGTCCAGCCCCAGCATTTT.

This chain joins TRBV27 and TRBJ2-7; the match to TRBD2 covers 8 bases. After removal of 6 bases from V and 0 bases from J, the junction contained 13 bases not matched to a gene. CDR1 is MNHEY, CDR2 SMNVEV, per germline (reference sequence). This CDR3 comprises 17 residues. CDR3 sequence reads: CASRLTSAGTGSYEQYF. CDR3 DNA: TGTGCCAGCAGACTGACTAGCGCGGGCACAGGCTCCTACGAGCAGTACTTC.

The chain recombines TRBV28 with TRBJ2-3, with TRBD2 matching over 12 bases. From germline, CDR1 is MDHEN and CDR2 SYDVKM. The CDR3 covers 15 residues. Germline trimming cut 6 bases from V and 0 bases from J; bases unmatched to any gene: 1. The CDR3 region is CASSTSGRSTDTQYF. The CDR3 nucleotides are TGTGCCAGCAGCACTAGCGGGAGGAGCACAGATACGCAGTATTTT.

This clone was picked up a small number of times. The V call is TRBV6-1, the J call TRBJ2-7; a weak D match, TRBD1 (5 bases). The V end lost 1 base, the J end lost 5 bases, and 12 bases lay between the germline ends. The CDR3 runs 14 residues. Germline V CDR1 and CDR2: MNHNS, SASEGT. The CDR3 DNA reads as TGTGCCAGCAGTGAAGGGTGGCAGGGCGACGAGCAGTACTTC. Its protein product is CASSEGWQGDEQYF.

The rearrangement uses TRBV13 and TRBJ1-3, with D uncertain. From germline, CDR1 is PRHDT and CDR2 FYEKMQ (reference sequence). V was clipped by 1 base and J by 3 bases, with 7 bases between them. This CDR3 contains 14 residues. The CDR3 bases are TGTGCCAGCAGCTTAGAGCAGCGTGGAAACACCATATATTTT. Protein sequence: CASSLEQRGNTIYF.

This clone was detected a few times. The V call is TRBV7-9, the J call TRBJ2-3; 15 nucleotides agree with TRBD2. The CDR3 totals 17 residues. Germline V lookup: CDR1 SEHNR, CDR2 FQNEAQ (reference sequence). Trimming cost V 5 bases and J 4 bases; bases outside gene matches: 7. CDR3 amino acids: CASSPWTSGRAADTQYF. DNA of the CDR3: TGTGCCAGCAGCCCGTGGACTAGCGGGAGGGCCGCAGATACGCAGTATTTT.

CDR3 DNA: TGTGCCAGTAGCGGGGAGTTAGCGGGCAGCACAGATACGCAGTATTTT. It yields the protein CASSGELAGSTDTQYF. The rearrangement links TRBV19 to TRBJ2-3, with 7 nucleotides matching TRBD2. This CDR3 is 16 amino acids long. With V trimmed by 6 bases and J by 0 bases, 9 bases remained unmatched. In germline, CDR1 is LNHDA, CDR2 SQIVND (reference sequence). Drawing the rest from reference TRBV19 and TRBJ2-3, the complete variable domain is DGGITQSPKYLFRKEGQNVTLSCEQNLNHDAMYWYRQDPGQGLRLIYYSQIVNDFQKGDIAEGYSVSREKKESFPLTVTSAQKNPTAFYLCASSGELAGSTDTQYFGPGTRLTVL.

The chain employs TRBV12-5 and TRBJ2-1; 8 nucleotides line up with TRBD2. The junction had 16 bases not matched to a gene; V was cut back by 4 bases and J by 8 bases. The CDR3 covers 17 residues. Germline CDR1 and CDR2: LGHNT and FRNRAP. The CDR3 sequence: CASGSNLAGRIVDEQFF. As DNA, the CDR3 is TGTGCTAGTGGTTCCAACTTAGCGGGACGTATTGTCGATGAGCAGTTCTTC.

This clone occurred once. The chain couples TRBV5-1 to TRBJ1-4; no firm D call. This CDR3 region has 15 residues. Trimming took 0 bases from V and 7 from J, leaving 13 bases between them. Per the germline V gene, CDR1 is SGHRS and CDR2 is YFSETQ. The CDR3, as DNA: TGCGCCAGCAGCTTGGACGGGGAAAAGGGTGAAAAACTGTTTTTT. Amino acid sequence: CASSLDGEKGEKLFF. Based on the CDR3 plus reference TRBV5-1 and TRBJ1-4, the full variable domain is KAGVTQTPRYLIKTRGQQVTLSCSPISGHRSVSWYQQTPGQGLQFLFEYFSETQRNKGNFPGRFSGRQFSNSRSEMNVSTLELGDSALYLCASSLDGEKGEKLFFGSGTQLSVL.

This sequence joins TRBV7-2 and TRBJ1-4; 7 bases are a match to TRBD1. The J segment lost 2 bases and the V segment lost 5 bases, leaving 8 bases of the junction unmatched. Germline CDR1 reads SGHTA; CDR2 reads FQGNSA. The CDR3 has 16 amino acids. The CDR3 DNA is TGTGCCAGCAGCCCCATACCGGGACAGACTAATGAAAAACTGTTTTTT. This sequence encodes CASSPIPGQTNEKLFF.

The CDR3 DNA reads as TGTGCCAGCAGCTTCCGGGGGAGCTCCTACAATGAGCAGTTCTTC. As protein: CASSFRGSSYNEQFF. The chain has TRBV5-8 and TRBJ2-1; D perhaps matches TRBD2 (6 bases). V was cut by 2 bases and J by 0 bases, with 9 bases left in between. From germline, CDR1 is SGHTS and CDR2 YDEGEE. CDR3 size: 15 residues.

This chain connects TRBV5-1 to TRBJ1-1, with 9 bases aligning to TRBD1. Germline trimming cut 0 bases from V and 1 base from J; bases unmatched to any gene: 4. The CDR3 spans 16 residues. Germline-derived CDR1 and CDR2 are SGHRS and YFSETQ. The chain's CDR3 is CASSLGGTGWNTEAFF. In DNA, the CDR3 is TGCGCCAGCAGCTTGGGGGGGACAGGGTGGAACACTGAAGCTTTCTTT.

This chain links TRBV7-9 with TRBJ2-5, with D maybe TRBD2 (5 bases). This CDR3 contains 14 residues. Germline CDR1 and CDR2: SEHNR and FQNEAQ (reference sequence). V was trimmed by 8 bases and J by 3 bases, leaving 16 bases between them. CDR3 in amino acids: CASLSTKREETQYF. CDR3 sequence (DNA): TGTGCCAGCCTTAGCACTAAGAGGGAAGAGACCCAGTACTTC.

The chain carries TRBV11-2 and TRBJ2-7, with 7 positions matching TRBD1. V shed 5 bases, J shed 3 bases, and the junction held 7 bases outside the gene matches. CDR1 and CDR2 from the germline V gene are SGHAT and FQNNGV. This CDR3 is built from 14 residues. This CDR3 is CASSTGTADYEQYF. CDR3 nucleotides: TGTGCCAGCAGCACTGGGACAGCTGACTACGAGCAGTACTTC. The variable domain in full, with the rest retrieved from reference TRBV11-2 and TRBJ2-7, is EAGVAQSPRYKIIEKRQSVAFWCNPISGHATLYWYQQILGQGPKLLIQFQNNGVVDDSQLPKDRFSAERLKGVDSTLKIQPAKLEDSAVYLCASSTGTADYEQYFGPGTRLTVT.

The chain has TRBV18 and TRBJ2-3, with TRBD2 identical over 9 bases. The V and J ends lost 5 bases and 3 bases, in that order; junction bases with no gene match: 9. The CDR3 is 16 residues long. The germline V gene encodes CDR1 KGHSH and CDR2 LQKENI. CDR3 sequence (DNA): TGTGCCAGCTCAGTGTCTAGCGGGGTTCTTACAGATACGCAGTATTTT. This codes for CASSVSSGVLTDTQYF.

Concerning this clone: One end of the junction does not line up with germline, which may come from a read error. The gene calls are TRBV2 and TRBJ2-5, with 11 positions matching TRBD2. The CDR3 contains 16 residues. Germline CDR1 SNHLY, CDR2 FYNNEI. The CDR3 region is CASTEDSGGAEETQYF. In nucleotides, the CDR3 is TGTGCCAGCACTGAAGATAGCGGGGGGGCCGAGGAGACCCAGTACTTC. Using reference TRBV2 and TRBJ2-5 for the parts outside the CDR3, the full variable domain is EPEVTQTPSHQVTQMGQEVILRCVPISNHLYFYWYRQILGQKVEFLVSFYNNEISEKSEIFDDQFSVERPDGSNFTLKIRSTKLEDSAMYFCASTEDSGGAEETQYFGPGTRLLVL.

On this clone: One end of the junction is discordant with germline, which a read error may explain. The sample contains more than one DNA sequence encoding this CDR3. In DNA form, the CDR3 reads TGTGCCTGGAGCCCTCAACAGGGCGGAGTTAACACTGAAGCTTTCTTC. This sequence encodes CAWSPQQGGVNTEAFF. The chain combines TRBV30 with TRBJ1-1; TRBD1 might be the D (6 bases). The V gene's germline CDR1 is GTSNPN and CDR2 SVGIG (reference sequence). This CDR3 contains 16 residues.

The DNA of the CDR3 is TGTGCCAGCAGCTTGTTGGAGGGAGCCGCCTACGAGCAGTACTTC. Protein: CASSLLEGAAYEQYF. V usage is TRBV5-4 and J usage is TRBJ2-7; maybe TRBD2 (6 bases). V gave up 1 base and J gave up 2 bases, with 13 bases separating them. CDR3 length equals 15 residues. Germline CDR1 reads SGHNT; CDR2 reads YYREEE (reference sequence).

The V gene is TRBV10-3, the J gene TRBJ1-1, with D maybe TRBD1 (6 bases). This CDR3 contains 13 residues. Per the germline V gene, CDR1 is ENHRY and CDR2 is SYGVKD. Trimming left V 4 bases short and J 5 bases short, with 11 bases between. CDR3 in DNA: TGTGCCATCAGTGTACAGGGCGGTACTGAAGCTTTCTTT. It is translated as CAISVQGGTEAFF.

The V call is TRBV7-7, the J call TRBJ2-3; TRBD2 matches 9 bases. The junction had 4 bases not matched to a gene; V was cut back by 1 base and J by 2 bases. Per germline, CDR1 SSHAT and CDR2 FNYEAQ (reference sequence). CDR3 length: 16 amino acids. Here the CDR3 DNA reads TGTGCCAGCAGCTTAGGTAGCGGGGGACCCACAGATACGCAGTATTTT. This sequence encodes CASSLGSGGPTDTQYF.

The CDR3, as DNA: TGCAGCGTTGTAGGGGGGCCCACGGGCAGGGGGGAGACCCAGTACTTC. Translating it yields CSVVGGPTGRGETQYF. The chain has TRBV29-1 and TRBJ2-5; a weak D match, TRBD1 (7 bases). The CDR3 covers 16 residues. Trimming pared 4 bases from V and 5 bases from J, leaving 23 bases between. Germline V gene lookup returns CDR1 SQVTM and CDR2 ANQGSEA.

CDR3 loop: CASSDKRGDTQYF. For the CDR3, the DNA is TGTGCCAGCAGTGACAAGCGGGGGGATACGCAGTATTTT. The genes are TRBV6-4 and TRBJ2-3; 8 bases map to TRBD2. V shed 2 bases, J shed 6 bases, and the junction held 1 base outside the gene matches. Looked up from germline, CDR1 is MRHNA and CDR2 is SNTAGT. The CDR3 totals 13 residues.